The source of this T cell receptor (beta chain) is a study of regulatory T cells in long-lasting Graves disease. Study-level results: Study was limited to peripheral blood, excluding thyroid tissue.

The time point denotes: newly diagnosed GD, antithyroid drugs for less than 3 months. Generation of the TCR library employed RNA extracted from PBMCs. In this sample, this clonotype turned up many times. What it binds is not known. An end of the junction does not agree with germline; a read error may underlie this. The authors built TCR beta libraries using iRepertoire HTBI primers and Arm-PCR of CDR3 regions. TCRdb processed the multiplex PCR reads anew with MiXCR; each CDR3 protein has one entry. The table has under 700,000 distinct CDR3 sequences, 15% to 20% seen once. The germline gives CDR1 SGHRS, CDR2 YFSETQ. The CDR3 has 14 residues. The data were also submitted as part of a second study, on T cells in Graves' hyperthyroidism and ophthalmopathy.

This receptor was obtained from a woman aged 35-65 years with Graves disease. The chain recombines TRBV5-1 with TRBJ1-1; 7 nucleotides agree with TRBD1. Sequences were derived from peripheral blood mononuclear cells (PBMCs), sampled at new diagnosis, from a patient treated with antithyroid drugs. The CDR3 spells CASSMGQLNTEAFF. Here the CDR3 DNA reads TGTGCCAGCAGTATGGGACAGTTGAACACTGAAGCTTTCTTT.